This TCR beta chain was sequenced for a study of blood T cell repertoires in COVID-19. Study-wide context: From T cells, B-cell-depleted T cells, or PBMCs came the material, which was cDNA or gDNA.

There are 14 residues in the CDR3. In the source study's methods: Amplification from reference gene primers served as the basis for estimated nucleated cell counts. The method was immunoSEQ multiplex PCR; TCRdb's version includes in-frame clones alone and lacks a portion of them. From that table come the V and J calls and clone size; the DNA was used to work out D and trimming. This table has about 160,000 clones, under 90% appearing once. The chain is built from TRBV21-1 and TRBJ2-5; TRBD2, as called in the table, went unchecked against the DNA. TRBV21-1 is annotated as a pseudogene. The sequenced material came from peripheral blood. This clonotype was obtained from a woman older than 75 with acute or convalescent COVID-19. Written as DNA, the CDR3 is TGTGCCAGCTGCAGGGAAAACCTAGAGGGGACCCAGTACTTC. It yields the protein CASCRENLEGTQYF.